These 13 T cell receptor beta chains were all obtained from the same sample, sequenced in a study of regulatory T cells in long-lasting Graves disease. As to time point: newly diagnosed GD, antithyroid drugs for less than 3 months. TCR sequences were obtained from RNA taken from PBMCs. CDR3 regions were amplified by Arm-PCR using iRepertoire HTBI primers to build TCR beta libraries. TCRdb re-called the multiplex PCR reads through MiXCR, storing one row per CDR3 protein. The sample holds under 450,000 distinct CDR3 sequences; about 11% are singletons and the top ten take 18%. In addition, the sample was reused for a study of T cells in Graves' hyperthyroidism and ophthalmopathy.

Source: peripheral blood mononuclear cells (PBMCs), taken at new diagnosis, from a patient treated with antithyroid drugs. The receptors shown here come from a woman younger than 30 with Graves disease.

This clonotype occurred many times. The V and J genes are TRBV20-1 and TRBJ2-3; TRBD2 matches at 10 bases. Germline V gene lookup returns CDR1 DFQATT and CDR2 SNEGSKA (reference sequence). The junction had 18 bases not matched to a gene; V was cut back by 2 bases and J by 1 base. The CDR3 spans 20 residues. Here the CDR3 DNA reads TGCAGTGCTAGACCCCCTTGGCTAGCGGGAGAGGCATTGGGCACAGATACGCAGTATTTT. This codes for CSARPPWLAGEALGTDTQYF.

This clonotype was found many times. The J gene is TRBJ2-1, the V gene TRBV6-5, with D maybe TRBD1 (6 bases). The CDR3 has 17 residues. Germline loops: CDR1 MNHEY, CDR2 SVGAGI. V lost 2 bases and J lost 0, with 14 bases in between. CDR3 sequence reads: CASSYRWGLSSYNEQFF. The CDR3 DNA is TGTGCCAGCAGTTACCGTTGGGGGCTAAGCTCCTACAATGAGCAGTTCTTC.

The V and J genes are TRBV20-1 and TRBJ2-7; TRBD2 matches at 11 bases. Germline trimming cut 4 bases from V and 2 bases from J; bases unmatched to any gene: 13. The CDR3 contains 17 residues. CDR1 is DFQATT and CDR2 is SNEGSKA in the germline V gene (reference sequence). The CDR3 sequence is CSANDPITSGRTYEQYF. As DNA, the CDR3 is TGCAGTGCTAACGACCCCATAACTAGCGGGAGAACCTACGAGCAGTACTTC.

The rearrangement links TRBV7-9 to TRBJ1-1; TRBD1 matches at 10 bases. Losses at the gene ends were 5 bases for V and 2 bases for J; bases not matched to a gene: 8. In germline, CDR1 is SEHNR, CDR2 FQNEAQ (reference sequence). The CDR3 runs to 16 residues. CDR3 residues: CASSQNRDRGNTEAFF. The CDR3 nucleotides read TGTGCCAGCAGCCAAAACCGGGACAGGGGCAACACTGAAGCTTTCTTT.

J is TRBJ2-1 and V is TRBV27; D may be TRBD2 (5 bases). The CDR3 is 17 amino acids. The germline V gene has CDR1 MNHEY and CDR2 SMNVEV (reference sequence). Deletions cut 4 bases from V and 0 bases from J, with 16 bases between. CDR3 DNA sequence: TGTGCCAGCAGTTCCCTGGAGGCGACCCGCTCCTACAATGAGCAGTTCTTC. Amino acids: CASSSLEATRSYNEQFF.

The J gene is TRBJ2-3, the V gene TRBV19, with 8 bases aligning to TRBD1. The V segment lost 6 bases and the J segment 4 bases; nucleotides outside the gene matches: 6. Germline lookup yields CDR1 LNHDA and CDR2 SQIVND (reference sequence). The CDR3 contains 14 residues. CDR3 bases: TGTGCCAGTAGAAGACAGGGGTGGGCAGATACGCAGTATTTT. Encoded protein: CASRRQGWADTQYF.

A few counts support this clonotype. DNA for the CDR3: TGCAACGTAGGGAGTATAGGGCACTACAATGAGCAGTTCTTC. Its translation: CNVGSIGHYNEQFF. The rearrangement joins TRBV29-1 to TRBJ2-1; tentative D call: TRBD2 (5 bases). CDR3 length equals 14 residues. Per the germline V gene, CDR1 is SQVTM and CDR2 is ANQGSEA.

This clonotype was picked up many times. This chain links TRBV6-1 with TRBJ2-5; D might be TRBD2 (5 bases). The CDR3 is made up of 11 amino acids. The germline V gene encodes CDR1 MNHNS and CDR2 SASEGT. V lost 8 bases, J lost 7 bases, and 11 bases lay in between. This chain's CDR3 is CASYAGGTQYF. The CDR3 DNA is TGTGCCAGCTACGCCGGAGGGACCCAGTACTTC.

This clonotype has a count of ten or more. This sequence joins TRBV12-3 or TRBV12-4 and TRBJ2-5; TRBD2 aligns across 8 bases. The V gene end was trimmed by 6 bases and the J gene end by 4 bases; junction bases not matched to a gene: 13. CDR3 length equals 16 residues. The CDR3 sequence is CASRGRTGLEVETQYF. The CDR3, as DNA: TGTGCCAGCAGGGGGCGGACGGGACTAGAGGTAGAGACCCAGTACTTC.

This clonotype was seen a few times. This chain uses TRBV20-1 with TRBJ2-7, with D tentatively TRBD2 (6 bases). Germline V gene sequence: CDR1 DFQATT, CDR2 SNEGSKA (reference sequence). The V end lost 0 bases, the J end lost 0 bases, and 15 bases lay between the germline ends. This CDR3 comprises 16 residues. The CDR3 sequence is CSAREGRAGDSYEQYF. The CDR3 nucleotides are TGCAGTGCTAGAGAGGGTAGAGCGGGCGACTCCTACGAGCAGTACTTC.

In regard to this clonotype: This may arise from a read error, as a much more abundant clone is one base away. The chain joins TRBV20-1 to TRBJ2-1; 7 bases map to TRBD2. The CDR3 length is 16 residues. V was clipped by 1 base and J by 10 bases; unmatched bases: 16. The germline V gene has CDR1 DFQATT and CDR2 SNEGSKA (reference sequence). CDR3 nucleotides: TGCAGTGCTAGAGCGTACCCTATGGGGGGGGTCTACGAGCAGTTCTTC. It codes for CSARAYPMGGVYEQFF.

DNA of the CDR3: TGTGCCAGCATTAGGGGCGATACGCAGTATTTT. Translated, it gives CASIRGDTQYF. V gene TRBV27 combines with J gene TRBJ2-3; TRBD1 is a possible D gene (5 bases). Germline V lookup: CDR1 MNHEY, CDR2 SMNVEV (reference sequence). Trimming removed 7 bases from V and 6 bases from J, with 8 bases in between. The CDR3 spans 11 residues.

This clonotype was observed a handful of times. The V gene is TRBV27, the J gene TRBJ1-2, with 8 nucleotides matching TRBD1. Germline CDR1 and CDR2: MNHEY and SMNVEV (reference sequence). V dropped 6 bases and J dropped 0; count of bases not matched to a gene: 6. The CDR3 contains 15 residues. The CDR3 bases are TGTGCCAGCAGCCCGGGGACAGGAACTAACTATGGCTACACCTTC. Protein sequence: CASSPGTGTNYGYTF.